This T cell receptor (beta chain) was obtained from a study of metastatic and nonmetastatic thyroid tumors. Looking at the study overall: The authors compared repertoires across blood and tumor or nodule tissue from malignant and benign thyroid patients.

CDR1 and CDR2 (germline): MNHNS, SASEGT. The trim removed 3 bases at V and 9 bases at J, leaving 4 bases unmatched. The CDR3 is made up of 14 amino acids. TCRdb re-called the PCR reads through MiXCR. The sample consists of about 40,000 clones, about 17% of them appearing once. The entire patient cohort was treatment-naive prior to thyroid surgery. The receptor's source is a female donor with papillary thyroid cancer or a benign thyroid nodule (not recorded which). Some clones in this sample may be carry-over from other donors' samples. The V and J genes are TRBV6-1 and TRBJ2-1, with 11 bases that match TRBD2. Sequencing was done on a sample of tumor tissue. Here the CDR3 reads CASSDSTSGSEQFF. The DNA of the CDR3 is TGTGCCAGCAGTGACAGTACTAGCGGGAGTGAGCAGTTCTTC.